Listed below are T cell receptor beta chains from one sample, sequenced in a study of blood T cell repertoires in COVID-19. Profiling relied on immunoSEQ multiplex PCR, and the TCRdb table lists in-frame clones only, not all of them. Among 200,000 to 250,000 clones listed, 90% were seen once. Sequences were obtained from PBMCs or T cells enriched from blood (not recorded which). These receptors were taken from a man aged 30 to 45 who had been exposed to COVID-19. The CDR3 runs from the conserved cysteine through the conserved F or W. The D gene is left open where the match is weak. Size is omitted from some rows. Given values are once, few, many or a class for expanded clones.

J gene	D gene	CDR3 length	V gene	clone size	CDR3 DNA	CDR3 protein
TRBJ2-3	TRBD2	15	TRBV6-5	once	TGTGCCAGCAGTCTAGCGGGGGGCCGCACAGATACGCAGTATTTT	CASSLAGGRTDTQYF
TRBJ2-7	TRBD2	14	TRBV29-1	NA	TGCAGCGTTGAAGTGACTAGCGGGGGGACGAGGCAGTACTTC	CSVEVTSGGTRQYF
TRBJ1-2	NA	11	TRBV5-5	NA	TGTGCCAGCAGCTTGGACAGTCCAAACACCTTC	CASSLDSPNTF
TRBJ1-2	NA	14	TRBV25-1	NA	TGTGCCAGCAGTGAATTCGGAGGGGATAGTGGCTACACCTTC	CASSEFGGDSGYTF
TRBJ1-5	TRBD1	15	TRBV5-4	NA	TGTGCCAGCAGCTTCGGGACAGGGCACAATCAGCCCCAGCATTTT	CASSFGTGHNQPQHF
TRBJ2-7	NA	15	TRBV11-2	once	TGTGCCAGCAGCTTAACGGGACACAAGACCTACGAGCAGTACTTC	CASSLTGHKTYEQYF
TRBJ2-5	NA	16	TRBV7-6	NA	TGTGCCAGCAGCTCCTATCCGTCCAGGCTCCAAGAGACCCAGTACTTC	CASSSYPSRLQETQYF
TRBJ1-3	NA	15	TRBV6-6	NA	TGTGCCAGCAGCCCAAGGGGGGGCTCTGGAAACACCATATATTTT	CASSPRGGSGNTIYF
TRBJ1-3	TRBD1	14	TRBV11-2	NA	TGTGCCAGCAGCCTGACAGGGGGCGTCGACACCATATATTTT	CASSLTGGVDTIYF
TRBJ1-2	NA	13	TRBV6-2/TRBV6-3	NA	TGTGCCAGCAGTTCTCTGTTGCGGAATGGCTACACCTTC	CASSSLLRNGYTF
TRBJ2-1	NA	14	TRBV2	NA	TGTGCCAGCAGTGAGGGAGATACCTACAATGAGCAGTTCTTC	CASSEGDTYNEQFF
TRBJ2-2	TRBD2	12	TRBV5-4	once	TGTGCCCAGCGGGGGGGCACCGGGGAGCTGTTTTTT	CAQRGGTGELFF
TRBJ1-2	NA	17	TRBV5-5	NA	TGTGCCAGCAGCTTGGTACCTGAGACCGCCCTAGTTACCGGCTACACCTTC	CASSLVPETALVTGYTF
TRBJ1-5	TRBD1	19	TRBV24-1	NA	TGTGCCACCAGTGATTTGTGGGACAGGGCCACCTATAGCAATCAGCCCCAGCATTTT	CATSDLWDRATYSNQPQHF
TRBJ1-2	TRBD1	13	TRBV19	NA	TGTGCCAGTAGTATCACAGGGGAAGAAGGCTACACCTTC	CASSITGEEGYTF
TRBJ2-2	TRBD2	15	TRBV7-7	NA	TGTGCCAGCAGCAGGACTAGCACCTTCGGCGGGGAGCTGTTTTTT	CASSRTSTFGGELFF
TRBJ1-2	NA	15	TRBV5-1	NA	TGCGCCAGCAGCTTGAGCCAGGGAACAGTCTATGGCTACACCTTC	CASSLSQGTVYGYTF
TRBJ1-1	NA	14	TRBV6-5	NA	TGTGCCAGCAGTCCAAACCAGATGAACACTGAAGCTTTCTTT	CASSPNQMNTEAFF
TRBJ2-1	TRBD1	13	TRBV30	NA	TGTGCCTGGAACACAGGGGGCTACAATGAGCAGTTCTTC	CAWNTGGYNEQFF
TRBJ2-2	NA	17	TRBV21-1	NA	TGTGCCAGCAGCAAAGCGTTCGGGGGTTTCGGCACCGGGGAGCTGTTTTTT	CASSKAFGGFGTGELFF
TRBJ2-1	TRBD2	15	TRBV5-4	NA	TGTGCCAGCAGCGCCCCCGGGACTAATAACAATGAGCAGTTCTTC	CASSAPGTNNNEQFF
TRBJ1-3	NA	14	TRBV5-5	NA	TGTGCCAGCAGCTTGTTAGACTCTGGAAACACCATATATTTT	CASSLLDSGNTIYF
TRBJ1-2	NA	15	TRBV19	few	TGTGCCAGTAGTTTCCTAGGACAGCAGGCCTATGGCTACACCTTC	CASSFLGQQAYGYTF
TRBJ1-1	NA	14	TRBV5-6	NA	TGTGCCAGCAGCTTGGCAGGGCTGGACACTGAAGCTTTCTTT	CASSLAGLDTEAFF
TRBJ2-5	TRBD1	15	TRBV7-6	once	TGTGCCAGCAGCCAGGTCCCGGGACAGAAAGAGACCCAGTACTTC	CASSQVPGQKETQYF
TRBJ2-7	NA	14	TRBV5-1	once	TGCGCCAGCAGCTTGGGAGACTCATGGTACGAGCAGTACTTC	CASSLGDSWYEQYF
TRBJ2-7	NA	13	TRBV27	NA	TGTGCCAGCAGTTTAAGAGGGTCGAACGAGCAGTACTTC	CASSLRGSNEQYF
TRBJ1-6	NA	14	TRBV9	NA	TGTGCCAGCAGCGTAGTACAGGAAAATTCACCCCTCCACTTT	CASSVVQENSPLHF
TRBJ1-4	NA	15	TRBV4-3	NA	TGCGCCAGCAGCCAAGACTCAGGGGAGGGTGAAAAACTGTTTTTT	CASSQDSGEGEKLFF
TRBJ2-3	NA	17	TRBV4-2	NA	TGTGCCAGCAGCCAAGTTAAGCTGCGGGGGCCCACAGATACGCAGTATTTT	CASSQVKLRGPTDTQYF
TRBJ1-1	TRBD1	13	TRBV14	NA	TGTGCCAGCAGCCGCCGACAGGGCACTGAAGCTTTCTTT	CASSRRQGTEAFF
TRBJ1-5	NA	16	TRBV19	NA	TGTGCCAGTAGTATAGTGGGGGGGCGCGGGAATCAGCCCCAGCATTTT	CASSIVGGRGNQPQHF
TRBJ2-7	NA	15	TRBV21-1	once	TGTGCCAGCAGCAAAGCCCCGGGACTGAACTACGAGCAGTACTTC	CASSKAPGLNYEQYF
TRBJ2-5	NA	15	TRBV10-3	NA	TGTGCCATCAGTGAGGGCTTGTCAGGGTGGGAGACCCAGTACTTC	CAISEGLSGWETQYF
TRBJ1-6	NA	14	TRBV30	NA	TGTGCCTGGACCGAGGGAGTAGCGAGTTCACCCCTCCACTTT	CAWTEGVASSPLHF
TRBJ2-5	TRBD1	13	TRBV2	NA	TGTGCCAGCGGGGACAGTTTCCAAGAGACCCAGTACTTC	CASGDSFQETQYF
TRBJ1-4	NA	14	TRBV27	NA	TGTGCCAGCGCCGGGTTAGGCCGGAATGAAAAACTGTTTTTT	CASAGLGRNEKLFF
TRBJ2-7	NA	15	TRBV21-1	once	TGTGCCAGCAGCACAGAGACAGGGGGAAGGGGAGAGCAGTACTTC	CASSTETGGRGEQYF
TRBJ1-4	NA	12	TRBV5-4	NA	TGTGCCAGCAGCTGGGGCCTCGGGAAACTGTTTTTT	CASSWGLGKLFF
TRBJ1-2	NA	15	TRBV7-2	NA	TGTGCCAGCAGCTTGACGGCCGCGGGGTCATATGGCTACACCTTC	CASSLTAAGSYGYTF
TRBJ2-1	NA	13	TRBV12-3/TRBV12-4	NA	TGTGCCAGCAGTGAAACGTTAGCGGCTGAGCAGTTCTTC	CASSETLAAEQFF
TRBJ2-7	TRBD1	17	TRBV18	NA	TGTGCCAGCTCACCATCGGTACGGACAGGGGTCTCCTACGAGCAGTACTTC	CASSPSVRTGVSYEQYF
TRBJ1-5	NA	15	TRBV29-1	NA	TGCAGCGTGACGGGGGGGGCAGATAGCAATCAGCCCCAGCATTTT	CSVTGGADSNQPQHF
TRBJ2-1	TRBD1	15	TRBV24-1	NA	TGTGCCACCAGTGACCCCGGACAGGGGAGGAATGAGCAGTTCTTC	CATSDPGQGRNEQFF
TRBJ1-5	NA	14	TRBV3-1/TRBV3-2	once	TGTGCCAGCAGCCAAGATCATCGACAGCAGCCCCAGCATTTT	CASSQDHRQQPQHF
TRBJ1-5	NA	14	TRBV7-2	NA	TGTGCCAGCAGCCCGGACAATAGCAATCAGCCCCAGCATTTT	CASSPDNSNQPQHF
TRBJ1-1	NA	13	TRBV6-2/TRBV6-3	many	TGTGCCAGCAGTTACTCCGTGAACACTGAAGCTTTCTTT	CASSYSVNTEAFF
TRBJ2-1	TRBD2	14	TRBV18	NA	TGTGCCAGCTCACCGACTGTAGGGACTATCGAGCAGTTCTTC	CASSPTVGTIEQFF
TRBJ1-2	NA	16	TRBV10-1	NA	TGCGCCAGCAGTGCGGGAAACTCGTTGGGGTTTTATGGCTACACCTTC	CASSAGNSLGFYGYTF
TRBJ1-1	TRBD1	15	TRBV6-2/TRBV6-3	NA	TGTGCCAGCAGCGGGACAGGGGGATTGGGAACTGAAGCTTTCTTT	CASSGTGGLGTEAFF
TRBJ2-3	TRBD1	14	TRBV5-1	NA	TGCGCCAGCAGCCTAAGACAGGGCGTAGATACGCAGTATTTT	CASSLRQGVDTQYF
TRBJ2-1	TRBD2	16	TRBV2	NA	TGTGCCAGCAGTGACCTAGCGGGGAGCTCCTACAATGAGCAGTTCTTC	CASSDLAGSSYNEQFF
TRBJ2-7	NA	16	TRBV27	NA	TGTGCCAGCAGTTTATTGGGGCAGGGGTCGGATCGGGAGCAGTACTTC	CASSLLGQGSDREQYF
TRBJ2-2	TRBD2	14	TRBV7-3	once	TGTGCCAGCAGCTTGACTAGCCGGTCCGGGGAGCTGTTTTTT	CASSLTSRSGELFF
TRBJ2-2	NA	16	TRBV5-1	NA	TGCGCCAGTCGTTCGGGGGGCGGGAGTTTCTCCGGGGAGCTGTTTTTT	CASRSGGGSFSGELFF